This T cell receptor (beta chain) derives from a study of shared clonotypes between healthy human individuals. The germline gives CDR1 MGHRA, CDR2 YSYEKL. The J segment lost 6 bases and the V segment lost 2 bases, leaving 3 bases of the junction unmatched. The CDR3 totals 14 residues. Generated by immunoSEQ multiplex PCR, the TCRdb table keeps only in-frame clones and is missing some. The data hold 2 million to 2.5 million clones, with 93% observed a single time. This clone was detected a few times. This TCR was recovered from a man in his late teens or twenties in good health. Some clones in this sample may be carry-over from other donors' samples. The chain is built from TRBV4-1 and TRBJ1-1; 10 nucleotides line up with TRBD1. The sample consisted of naive CD4+ T cells from PBMCs. Subset specified: CD45RA+ positively selected. The CDR3 DNA is TGCGCCAGCAGCCAACCGACAGGGGGCTCTGAAGCTTTCTTT. Translated, it gives CASSQPTGGSEAFF.